One sample yielded the 8 T cell receptor beta chains listed below, sequenced in a study of blood T cell repertoires in COVID-19. The data were produced by immunoSEQ multiplex PCR, yet TCRdb's version contains in-frame clones alone and is incomplete. The table records roughly 150,000 clones, about 88% of them present only once. Sequences were obtained from peripheral blood. Receptors originate from a human donor in a cohort sampled during active COVID-19.

This chain joins TRBV6-2 or TRBV6-3 and TRBJ2-7; the D gene is possibly TRBD1 (6 bases). The CDR3 totals 14 residues. The germline CDR1 and CDR2 sequences are MNHEY and SVGEGT. Trimming stripped 4 bases from V and 4 bases from J, with 14 bases between. CDR3 nucleotides: TGTGCCAGCAGTTCAACAGGGAGAGTATACGAGCAGTACTTC. This sequence encodes CASSSTGRVYEQYF.

The chain employs TRBV6-5 and TRBJ2-3, with D perhaps matching TRBD2 (6 bases). Germline lookup yields CDR1 MNHEY and CDR2 SVGAGI. V lost 0 bases and J 2 bases, leaving 6 bases between the germline ends. The CDR3 runs 14 residues. This CDR3 reads CASSYSRDTDTQYF. The CDR3 coding sequence is TGTGCCAGCAGTTACTCGCGGGACACAGATACGCAGTATTTT.

The chain recombines TRBV20-1 with TRBJ2-3; no definite D call. Trimming took off 3 bases at V and 7 bases at J, with 8 bases between the two ends. The CDR3 contains 11 residues. Germline CDR1 and CDR2: DFQATT and SNEGSKA (reference sequence). Written as DNA, the CDR3 is TGCAGTGCTAGTAGAGGAAATACGCAGTATTTT. Its protein product is CSASRGNTQYF.

This clone has only one observation. This chain connects TRBV5-1 to TRBJ2-3; D possibly corresponds to TRBD1 (6 bases). The CDR3 is 15 amino acids. The V gene lost 4 bases and the J gene lost 2 bases, with 14 bases spanning the gap. The germline V gene encodes CDR1 SGHRS and CDR2 YFSETQ. This CDR3 is CASSPQTGTTDTQYF. The CDR3 bases are TGCGCCAGCAGCCCTCAGACAGGTACCACAGATACGCAGTATTTT.

The chain combines TRBV9 with TRBJ2-7; D might be TRBD2 (6 bases). The CDR3 totals 17 residues. Germline CDR1 is SGDLS and CDR2 is YYNGEE. Trimming pared 2 bases from V and 0 bases from J, leaving 18 bases between. CDR3 in DNA: TGTGCCAGCAGCGTTCATGAGTTAGCGGTTAGCTCCTACGAGCAGTACTTC. The encoded protein is CASSVHELAVSSYEQYF.

The chain joins TRBV2 to TRBJ2-3; TRBD2 aligns across 7 bases. CDR1 is SNHLY and CDR2 is FYNNEI in the germline V gene. V dropped 6 bases and J dropped 4; count of bases not matched to a gene: 7. CDR3 length: 14 residues. CDR3 residues: CASSRSGVSDTQYF. The DNA of the CDR3 is TGTGCCAGCAGCCGGAGCGGGGTTTCAGATACGCAGTATTTT. The full variable domain, with the rest looked up from reference TRBV2 and TRBJ2-3, is EPEVTQTPSHQVTQMGQEVILRCVPISNHLYFYWYRQILGQKVEFLVSFYNNEISEKSEIFDDQFSVERPDGSNFTLKIRSTKLEDSAMYFCASSRSGVSDTQYFGPGTRLTVL.

This clone was seen more than once but under ten times. The chain carries TRBV19 and TRBJ1-1; 7 bases are shared with TRBD1. Germline V gene sequence: CDR1 LNHDA, CDR2 SQIVND (reference sequence). This CDR3 is built from 13 residues. The ends lost 7 bases at V and 7 bases at J; junction bases unmatched: 9. CDR3 region: CASTRGGQREAFF. The CDR3 DNA reads as TGTGCCAGTACCCGGGGGGGACAGCGTGAAGCTTTCTTT.

The chain recombines TRBV27 with TRBJ1-5; D may be TRBD1 (5 bases). V was trimmed by 2 bases and J by 6 bases, leaving 17 bases between them. The V gene's germline CDR1 is MNHEY and CDR2 SMNVEV (reference sequence). The CDR3 contains 16 residues. This CDR3 is CASSLRPPGMGQPQHF. For the CDR3, the DNA is TGTGCCAGCAGTTTACGCCCGCCAGGGATGGGTCAGCCCCAGCATTTT.